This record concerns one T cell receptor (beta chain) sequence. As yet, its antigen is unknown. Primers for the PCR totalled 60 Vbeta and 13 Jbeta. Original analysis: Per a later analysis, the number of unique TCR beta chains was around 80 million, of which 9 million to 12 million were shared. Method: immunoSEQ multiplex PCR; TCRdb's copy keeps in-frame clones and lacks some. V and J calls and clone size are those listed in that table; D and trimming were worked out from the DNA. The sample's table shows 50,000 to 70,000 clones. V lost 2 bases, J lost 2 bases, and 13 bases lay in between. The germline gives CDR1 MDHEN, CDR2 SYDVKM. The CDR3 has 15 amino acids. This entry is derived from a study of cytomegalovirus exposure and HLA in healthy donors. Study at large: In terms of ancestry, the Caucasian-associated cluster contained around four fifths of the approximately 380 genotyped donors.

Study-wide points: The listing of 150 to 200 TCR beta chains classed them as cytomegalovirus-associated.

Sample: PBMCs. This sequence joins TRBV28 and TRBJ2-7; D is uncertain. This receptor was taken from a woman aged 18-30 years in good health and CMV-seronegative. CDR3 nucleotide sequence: TGTGCCAGCAGTTTAGGCTTTTCAGAAACCTACGAGCAGTACTTC. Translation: CASSLGFSETYEQYF. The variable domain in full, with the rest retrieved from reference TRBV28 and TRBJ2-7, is DVKVTQSSRYLVKRTGEKVFLECVQDMDHENMFWYRQDPGLGLRLIYFSYDVKMKEKGDIPEGYSVSREKKERFSLILESASTNQTSMYLCASSLGFSETYEQYFGPGTRLTVT.